Shown below are 31 T cell receptor beta chains from a single sample sequenced in a study of T cell responses to AZD1222 COVID-19 vaccine (dated by TCRdb to the early 2020s). Libraries came from the immunoSEQ multiplex PCR assay. Held by TCRdb, this immuneACCESS table contains in-frame sequences only and omits some clones. Under half of the omission traces to an unresolved V gene where checked; the cause of the rest is unknown. In this sample the table shows about 180,000 clones, about 88% of which occur a single time. The ten largest clones add up to 1.5% to 2% of the sample. The sample's time point label is to be understood as: baseline before first vaccination. The sample consisted of peripheral blood, taken on day 0 of AZD1222 vaccination. These receptors all come from an adult in good health.

V usage is TRBV5-4 and J usage is TRBJ2-6; 8 bases are a match to TRBD1. The germline V gene encodes CDR1 SGHNT and CDR2 YYREEE (reference sequence). CDR3 size: 18 residues. V gave up 5 bases and J gave up 0 bases; unmatched junction bases: 10. The CDR3 DNA reads TGTGCCAGCAGGCCCCAGACAGGGGCTATCTCTGGGGCCAACGTCCTGACTTTC. Its protein product is CASRPQTGAISGANVLTF.

This sequence joins TRBV7-6 and TRBJ2-1, with 9 bases that match TRBD1. The germline V gene encodes CDR1 SGHVS and CDR2 FNYEAQ. V shed 6 bases and J 15 bases; nucleotides not matched to a gene: 6. This CDR3 has 11 residues. The DNA of the CDR3 is TGTGCCAGCAGTCTGGGACAGGGCCTGTTCTTC. This codes for CASSLGQGLFF.

The V gene is TRBV20-1, the J gene TRBJ1-2; D gene ambiguous. CDR1 and CDR2 from the germline V gene are DFQATT and SNEGSKA (reference sequence). The CDR3 totals 9 residues. The V end was cut by 3 bases, the J end by 13 bases, with 9 bases between. The CDR3 DNA is TGCAGTGCTAGTCACACTTTCACCTTC. Its protein product is CSASHTFTF.

The gene calls are TRBV18 and TRBJ1-1, with D possibly TRBD1 on 5 matching bases. Looked up from germline, CDR1 is KGHSH and CDR2 is LQKENI. V gave up 1 base and J gave up 0 bases, with 6 bases separating them. The CDR3 length is 14 residues. The CDR3: CASSPRGLNTEAFF. The CDR3 coding sequence is TGTGCCAGCTCACCACGGGGGTTGAACACTGAAGCTTTCTTT.

V and J are TRBV5-6 and TRBJ1-1; the D gene is possibly TRBD1 (6 bases). Between the trimmed V and J ends, which lost 4 bases and 3 bases, there was a span of 10 bases. CDR1 SGHDT and CDR2 YYEEEE come from the germline V gene. This CDR3 has 13 amino acids. The DNA of the CDR3 is TGTGCCAGCAGCCCTAACAGGGACACTGAAGCTTTCTTT. Protein sequence: CASSPNRDTEAFF.

There are many counts of this clone. CDR3 residues: CASSQENPGTWTQYF. The CDR3 DNA reads TGTGCCAGCAGCCAAGAAAATCCCGGGACCTGGACCCAGTACTTC. V is TRBV3-1 (or the pseudogene TRBV3-2) and J is TRBJ2-5; possibly TRBD1 or TRBD2 for D (5 bases each). Trimming took off 0 bases at V and 7 bases at J, with 15 bases between the two ends. The length of the CDR3 is 15 residues. Germline V gene lookup returns CDR1 LGHDT and CDR2 YNNKEL (reference sequence).

The chain joins TRBV19 to TRBJ2-7; possible D gene TRBD1, 6 bases. CDR1 is LNHDA and CDR2 is SQIVND in the germline V gene (reference sequence). The V gene lost 3 bases and the J gene lost 0 bases, with 9 bases spanning the gap. The CDR3 is 14 amino acids. CDR3 sequence (DNA): TGTGCCAGTAGTATCGGACAGTTCTCCTACGAGCAGTACTTC. Translation: CASSIGQFSYEQYF.

The gene calls are TRBV4-2 and TRBJ2-2; 7 bases line up with TRBD1. With V trimmed by 2 bases and J by 4 bases, 4 bases remained unmatched. CDR3 length: 15 amino acids. CDR1 is LGHNA and CDR2 is YNFKEQ in the germline V gene. The CDR3 region has the DNA TGTGCCAGCAGCCAATTGACAGGGTCCACCGGGGAGCTGTTTTTT. Amino acid sequence: CASSQLTGSTGELFF.

V usage is TRBV6-6 and J usage is TRBJ2-7, with D perhaps TRBD2 (5 bases). This CDR3 has 14 residues. V was trimmed by 3 bases and J by 2 bases, leaving 11 bases between them. CDR1 and CDR2 from the germline V gene are MNHNY and SVGAGI (reference sequence). In DNA, the CDR3 is TGTGCCAGCAGTTATAGCGTGGAAACCTACGAGCAGTACTTC. Its protein is CASSYSVETYEQYF.

The chain employs TRBV28 and TRBJ1-1; TRBD1 agrees at 7 bases. J was trimmed by 9 bases and V by 7 bases; bases with no gene match: 5. Per the germline V gene, CDR1 is MDHEN and CDR2 is SYDVKM. The CDR3 spans 11 residues. CDR3 DNA sequence: TGTGCCAGCAATCGGGGACAGAAAGCTTTCTTT. It is translated as CASNRGQKAFF.

The chain is built from TRBV29-1 and TRBJ1-2; D possibly corresponds to TRBD1 (5 bases). CDR1 SQVTM and CDR2 ANQGSEA come from the germline V gene. This CDR3 has 14 residues. CDR3 sequence reads: CSTRGGEKNYGYTF. As DNA, the CDR3 is TGCAGTACGAGGGGTGGGGAGAAAAACTATGGCTACACCTTC.

This clone was seen more than once but under ten times. The V gene is TRBV20-1, the J gene TRBJ2-1; D gene ambiguous. CDR3 size: 13 residues. In germline, CDR1 is DFQATT, CDR2 SNEGSKA (reference sequence). V was clipped by 3 bases and J by 10 bases, with 16 bases between them. CDR3 sequence: CSASPPQEREQFF. For the CDR3, the DNA is TGCAGTGCTAGTCCCCCGCAGGAACGAGAGCAGTTCTTC.

This sequence joins TRBV2 and TRBJ2-5, with TRBD1 as a possible D gene (5 bases). Germline CDR1 reads SNHLY; CDR2 reads FYNNEI. This CDR3 region has 14 residues. V lost 2 bases to trimming and J lost 3 bases, with 10 bases between them. The CDR3 loop reads CASSEWQGEETQYF. CDR3 coding DNA: TGTGCCAGCAGTGAATGGCAGGGCGAAGAGACCCAGTACTTC.

The chain carries TRBV6-4 and TRBJ2-2, with D perhaps assigned TRBD1 or TRBD2 (5 bases each). CDR1 MRHNA and CDR2 SNTAGT come from the germline V gene. Trimming took 4 bases from V and 0 from J, leaving 9 bases between them. The CDR3 runs to 15 residues. The CDR3 nucleotides read TGTGCCAGCAGTGCCGGGACGGCGAACACCGGGGAGCTGTTTTTT. It specifies CASSAGTANTGELFF.

J is TRBJ2-1 and V is TRBV7-9, with TRBD1 identical over 7 bases. The CDR3 spans 14 residues. The V and J ends lost 1 base and 7 bases, in that order; junction bases with no gene match: 4. Germline-derived CDR1 and CDR2 are SEHNR and FQNEAQ (reference sequence). The CDR3 nucleotides are TGTGCCAGCAGCTTAGGTACAGGGGCGAATGAGCAGTTCTTC. This gives the protein CASSLGTGANEQFF.

This chain links TRBV3-1 (or the pseudogene TRBV3-2) with TRBJ2-7; D is uncertain. The length of the CDR3 is 16 residues. Germline loops: CDR1 LGHDT, CDR2 YNNKEL (reference sequence). V was shortened by 4 bases and J by 0 bases, with 16 bases between the two germline ends. The CDR3 protein is CASSRSLDATSYEQYF. Here the CDR3 DNA reads TGTGCCAGCAGCCGAAGCCTGGATGCTACCTCCTACGAGCAGTACTTC.

This chain connects TRBV7-9 to TRBJ2-3; 9 bases are shared with TRBD2. Looked up from germline, CDR1 is SEHNR and CDR2 is FQNEAQ (reference sequence). The CDR3 runs to 15 residues. V lost 4 bases and J lost 0; bases outside the gene matches: 2. The DNA for the CDR3 is TGTGCCAGCAGCTCTAGCGGGGTTAGCACAGATACGCAGTATTTT. Residues: CASSSSGVSTDTQYF.

The chain employs TRBV2 and TRBJ1-1, with a tentative D call TRBD1 (6 bases). The CDR3 covers 15 residues. V was pared by 4 bases and J by 1 base, with 13 bases between. CDR1 and CDR2 from the germline V gene are SNHLY and FYNNEI. Written as DNA, the CDR3 is TGTGCCAGCAGTGTCAGGGGACAAAAGAACACTGAAGCTTTCTTT. Residues: CASSVRGQKNTEAFF.

The gene calls are TRBV19 and TRBJ2-7; 7 nucleotides agree with TRBD2. The CDR3 loop spans 13 amino acids. Germline V gene sequence: CDR1 LNHDA, CDR2 SQIVND (reference sequence). V gave up 6 bases and J gave up 2 bases; unmatched junction bases: 4. The CDR3 sequence: CASSGRLAYEQYF. CDR3 DNA sequence: TGTGCCAGTAGCGGGAGGCTAGCCTACGAGCAGTACTTC. The full variable domain, its missing parts supplied by reference TRBV19 and TRBJ2-7, is DGGITQSPKYLFRKEGQNVTLSCEQNLNHDAMYWYRQDPGQGLRLIYYSQIVNDFQKGDIAEGYSVSREKKESFPLTVTSAQKNPTAFYLCASSGRLAYEQYFGPGTRLTVT.

The chain couples TRBV28 to TRBJ2-7; 11 positions agree with TRBD1. CDR3 size: 18 residues. With 5 bases clipped from V and 4 bases from J, the junction kept 16 bases outside the gene matches. Germline V gene lookup returns CDR1 MDHEN and CDR2 SYDVKM. The CDR3 region is CASSPYLDRGLSSYEQYF. In DNA form, the CDR3 reads TGTGCCAGCAGTCCCTACCTGGACAGGGGGCTATCGTCGTACGAGCAGTACTTC.

This clone was observed once. The genes are TRBV5-1 and TRBJ2-7, with 8 bases that match TRBD1. Germline lookup yields CDR1 SGHRS and CDR2 YFSETQ. This CDR3 spans 14 amino acids. V was pared by 4 bases and J by 7 bases, with 10 bases of the junction left unmatched. CDR3: CASSPGTGLGEQYF. The CDR3 DNA reads TGCGCCAGCAGCCCAGGGACAGGACTGGGGGAGCAGTACTTC. The variable domain in full, completed from reference TRBV5-1 and TRBJ2-7, reads KAGVTQTPRYLIKTRGQQVTLSCSPISGHRSVSWYQQTPGQGLQFLFEYFSETQRNKGNFPGRFSGRQFSNSRSEMNVSTLELGDSALYLCASSPGTGLGEQYFGPGTRLTVT.

The chain recombines TRBV7-2 with TRBJ1-2, with D possibly matching TRBD1 (5 bases). V lost 5 bases and J 0 bases, leaving 13 bases between the germline ends. CDR1 and CDR2 (germline): SGHTA, FQGNSA. This CDR3 has 15 amino acids. CDR3 residues: CASSIAGGANYGYTF. In DNA form, the CDR3 reads TGTGCCAGCAGCATCGCGGGGGGGGCTAACTATGGCTACACCTTC.

The chain carries TRBV15 and TRBJ2-6; D is perhaps TRBD1 (6 bases). CDR3 length equals 16 residues. Trimming shortened V by 0 bases and J by 18 bases, and 24 bases separated the two germline ends. Germline V CDR1 and CDR2: LNHNV, YYDKDF (reference sequence). The CDR3 sequence is CATSRDLTGSSRATTF. CDR3 DNA sequence: TGTGCCACCAGCAGAGACCTAACAGGGTCCTCCCGGGCCACGACTTTC.

V gene TRBV28 combines with J gene TRBJ2-2; TRBD1 might be the D (6 bases). V lost 6 bases and J 5 bases, leaving 10 bases between the germline ends. The CDR3 consists of 13 residues. The germline V gene encodes CDR1 MDHEN and CDR2 SYDVKM. The CDR3 sequence is CASRETGTGELFF. In nucleotides, the CDR3 is TGTGCCAGCAGAGAAACAGGGACCGGGGAGCTGTTTTTT. The variable domain in full, completed from reference TRBV28 and TRBJ2-2, reads DVKVTQSSRYLVKRTGEKVFLECVQDMDHENMFWYRQDPGLGLRLIYFSYDVKMKEKGDIPEGYSVSREKKERFSLILESASTNQTSMYLCASRETGTGELFFGEGSRLTVL.

The chain combines TRBV28 with TRBJ2-5, with D hard to call. Looked up from germline, CDR1 is MDHEN and CDR2 is SYDVKM. The V and J ends lost 5 bases and 7 bases respectively, with 17 bases between them. The CDR3 loop spans 14 amino acids. Written as DNA, the CDR3 is TGTGCCAGCAGTCCACGGGTGTGGTCGATGACCCAGTACTTC. Residues: CASSPRVWSMTQYF.

The chain joins TRBV15 to TRBJ1-2; D remains unclear. This CDR3 contains 12 residues. Trimming shortened V by 0 bases and J by 8 bases, and 7 bases separated the two germline ends. Germline V gene sequence: CDR1 LNHNV, CDR2 YYDKDF (reference sequence). The DNA of the CDR3 is TGTGCCACCAGCAGAGATCGAAGCGGCTACACCTTC. Encoded protein: CATSRDRSGYTF. Together with reference TRBV15 and TRBJ1-2, the CDR3 gives the full variable domain: DAMVIQNPRYQVTQFGKPVTLSCSQTLNHNVMYWYQQKSSQAPKLLFHYYDKDFNNEADTPDNFQSRRPNTSFCFLDIRSPGLGDTAMYLCATSRDRSGYTFGSGTRLTVV.

This chain connects TRBV5-6 to TRBJ1-2; 12 bases map to TRBD1. After removal of 4 bases from V and 3 bases from J, the junction contained 4 bases not matched to a gene. Germline V gene data show CDR1 as SGHDT and CDR2 as YYEEEE. CDR3 size: 15 residues. The DNA of the CDR3 is TGTGCCAGCAGCCCCGGGACAGGGGGCTACTATGGCTACACCTTC. This gives the protein CASSPGTGGYYGYTF.

The rearrangement links TRBV5-4 to TRBJ1-1; TRBD1 matches 8 bases. CDR3 length equals 14 residues. After removal of 3 bases from V and 1 base from J, the junction contained 2 bases not matched to a gene. Per germline, CDR1 SGHNT and CDR2 YYREEE (reference sequence). The CDR3 DNA reads TGTGCCAGCAGCTCCGGACAGGGGAACACTGAAGCTTTCTTT. Amino acids: CASSSGQGNTEAFF.

This sequence joins TRBV6-5 and TRBJ2-1; D is perhaps TRBD1 (6 bases). The germline V gene encodes CDR1 MNHEY and CDR2 SVGAGI. This CDR3 has 15 amino acids. Trimming stripped 7 bases from V and 0 bases from J, with 13 bases between. The CDR3 DNA reads TGTGCCAGCACCGGGATACAGGGCTCCTACAATGAGCAGTTCTTC. Translated, it gives CASTGIQGSYNEQFF.

This chain links TRBV4-2 with TRBJ2-2; 9 bases are shared with TRBD1. Germline V lookup: CDR1 LGHNA, CDR2 YNFKEQ. The CDR3 is 17 amino acids. V lost 3 bases to trimming and J lost 3 bases; unmatched junction nucleotides: 8. CDR3 in amino acids: CASSHPLQGADTGELFF. CDR3 coding DNA: TGTGCCAGCAGCCATCCCCTACAGGGGGCGGACACCGGGGAGCTGTTTTTT.

The chain employs TRBV4-2 and TRBJ1-3; the match to TRBD1 covers 11 bases. The trim removed 1 base at V and 4 bases at J, leaving 3 bases unmatched. CDR1 and CDR2 from the germline V gene are LGHNA and YNFKEQ. The CDR3 runs to 16 residues. CDR3 region: CASSQGGQGAGNTIYF. The CDR3 coding sequence is TGTGCCAGCAGCCAAGGAGGACAGGGGGCAGGAAACACCATATATTTT.